The 17 T cell receptor beta chains in this list originate from one sample, sequenced in a study of blood T cells in healthy people across ages. Sample-barcoded 5' priming and a J-beta primer mix drove a second PCR of about 7 to 12 cycles. One entry per CDR3 protein, called by TCRdb with MiXCR from the 5' RACE reads. There are 710,000 or so distinct CDR3 sequences in the sample; about a fifth occur only once, and 22% lies in the top ten. The sample taken for sequencing was blood. These receptors came from a man aged 70-80 years in good health.

The chain joins TRBV28 to TRBJ2-7, with 15 positions matching TRBD2. With V trimmed by 5 bases and J by 3 bases, 2 bases remained unmatched. The germline V gene encodes CDR1 MDHEN and CDR2 SYDVKM. The CDR3 consists of 15 residues. This CDR3 reads CASSGLAGGFYEQYF. The CDR3 nucleotides are TGTGCCAGCAGTGGACTAGCGGGGGGGTTCTACGAGCAGTACTTC.

The table lists this clonotype with a few counts. The J gene is TRBJ2-1, the V gene TRBV5-6; 7 positions agree with TRBD2. V trimming: 1 base; J trimming: 1 base; junction bases outside the gene matches: 5. CDR3 size: 16 residues. Per germline, CDR1 SGHDT and CDR2 YYEEEE. The DNA for the CDR3 is TGTGCCAGCAGCTTGATCGGGGAGGGGTCCTACAATGAGCAGTTCTTC. Translating it yields CASSLIGEGSYNEQFF. Together with reference TRBV5-6 and TRBJ2-1, the CDR3 gives the full variable domain: DAGVTQSPTHLIKTRGQQVTLRCSPKSGHDTVSWYQQALGQGPQFIFQYYEEEERQRGNFPDRFSGHQFPNYSSELNVNALLLGDSALYLCASSLIGEGSYNEQFFGPGTRLTVL.

This clonotype was detected a few times. The conserved closing phenylalanine or tryptophan is absent in this CDR3, likely reflecting a read error. The DNA is omitted, as the CDR3 cannot be located on it reliably, and the CDR3 follows TCRdb's listing. The V gene is TRBV7-9, the J gene TRBJ2-3; TRBD1, as called in the table, went unchecked against the DNA. The CDR3 spans 12 residues, counting both ends. Germline CDR1 reads SEHNR; CDR2 reads FQNEAQ (reference sequence). CDR3 protein: CASSLGGSPSFT.

This clonotype occurred a few times. The genes are TRBV5-1 and TRBJ1-2, with D unresolved. The ends were cut back, 1 base at V and 0 bases at J, with 7 bases in the middle. CDR1 is SGHRS, CDR2 YFSETQ, per germline. CDR3 length: 14 residues. The CDR3: CASSLISANYGYTF. Here the CDR3 DNA reads TGCGCCAGCAGCTTGATCTCCGCTAACTATGGCTACACCTTC.

This clonotype turned up a few times. Germline is not matched at one junction end, which may reflect a read error. The V gene is TRBV12-3 or TRBV12-4, the J gene TRBJ2-3; perhaps D is TRBD1 or TRBD2 (9 bases each). The CDR3 consists of 16 residues. The CDR3 DNA reads TGTGCCAGCAGTTGGGGGACAGGGACTAGCACGGATACGCAGTATTTT. Translated: CASSWGTGTSTDTQYF.

The table lists this clonotype with a few counts. The chain is built from TRBV7-9 and TRBJ2-3; TRBD2 agrees at 8 bases. CDR3 length: 15 amino acids. Germline V gene sequence: CDR1 SEHNR, CDR2 FQNEAQ (reference sequence). V trimming: 5 bases; J trimming: 5 bases; junction bases outside the gene matches: 9. Here the CDR3 reads CASSEGLARGDTQYF. The DNA for the CDR3 is TGTGCCAGCAGCGAAGGACTAGCTCGGGGAGATACGCAGTATTTT. The full variable domain, in which reference TRBV7-9 and TRBJ2-3 provide the parts outside the CDR3, is DTGVSQNPRHKITKRGQNVTFRCDPISEHNRLYWYRQTLGQGPEFLTYFQNEAQLEKSRLLSDRFSAERPKGSFSTLEIQRTEQGDSAMYLCASSEGLARGDTQYFGPGTRLTVL.

The rearrangement uses TRBV7-3 and TRBJ2-5; possible D gene TRBD2, 6 bases. The J call may be mistaken, given a closer DNA end match to TRBJ2-7. The CDR3 loop spans 16 amino acids. The V gene's germline CDR1 is SGHTA and CDR2 FQGTGA. DNA of the CDR3: TGTGCCAGCAGCTTAGATGGGACTGACAATACCTACGAGCAGTACTTC. It is translated as CASSLDGTDNTYEQYF.

The chain couples TRBV6-5 to TRBJ2-1; 11 bases are shared with TRBD2. Germline CDR1 reads MNHEY; CDR2 reads SVGAGI. The CDR3 totals 15 residues. V lost 8 bases, J lost 8 bases, and 11 bases stayed unmatched. Written as DNA, the CDR3 is TGTGCCAGCCAGGCTAGCGGGGGGAATGTCGATGAGCAGTTCTTC. Protein: CASQASGGNVDEQFF.

This clonotype was detected only a few times. The junction differs from germline at one of its ends, possibly a read error. The chain is built from TRBV5-1 and TRBJ2-1; no clear D gene. CDR3 size: 11 residues. Germline values: CDR1 SGHRS, CDR2 YFSETQ. The DNA of the CDR3 is TGCGCCAGCGGCTTACGCAATGAGCAGTTCTTC. This translates into CASGLRNEQFF.

V gene TRBV10-1 combines with J gene TRBJ2-5, with D possibly TRBD2 on 6 matching bases. Germline loops: CDR1 WNHNN, CDR2 SYGVQD (reference sequence). V was shortened by 6 bases and J by 5 bases, with 16 bases between the two germline ends. This CDR3 region has 14 residues. The CDR3 region is CASSPSGRRETQYF. CDR3 nucleotide sequence: TGCGCCAGCAGCCCGAGCGGGCGGCGGGAGACCCAGTACTTC.

This clonotype was seen many times. The chain links TRBV20-1 to TRBJ2-7; the D gene is possibly TRBD2 (7 bases). V was pared by 0 bases and J by 4 bases, with 19 bases between. In germline, CDR1 is DFQATT, CDR2 SNEGSKA (reference sequence). The CDR3 covers 16 residues. The chain's CDR3 is CSARDRDGRGGYEQYF. The CDR3 nucleotides are TGCAGTGCTAGAGATAGAGATGGCAGGGGAGGGTACGAGCAGTACTTC.

This clonotype has a handful of counts. The chain is built from TRBV9 and TRBJ2-1; 10 nucleotides match TRBD2. The CDR3 covers 16 residues. The J segment lost 4 bases and the V segment lost 4 bases, leaving 8 bases of the junction unmatched. Per germline, CDR1 SGDLS and CDR2 YYNGEE. The CDR3 DNA follows: TGTGCCAGCAGCCCCCGGACTAGCGGAATATACAATGAGCAGTTCTTC. Translation: CASSPRTSGIYNEQFF.

The V gene is TRBV5-6, the J gene TRBJ2-7; either TRBD1 or TRBD2 may fit D (5 bases each). This CDR3 spans 17 amino acids. In germline, CDR1 is SGHDT, CDR2 YYEEEE. V was cut by 2 bases and J by 5 bases, with 23 bases left in between. This CDR3 is CASSFMWGYDKLHEQYV. The CDR3 region has the DNA TGTGCCAGCAGCTTTATGTGGGGGTACGACAAGCTCCACGAGCAGTACGTC.

The chain employs TRBV30 and TRBJ2-1; D uncertain. V was clipped by 0 bases and J by 10 bases, with 7 bases between them. Germline V lookup: CDR1 GTSNPN, CDR2 SVGIG (reference sequence). CDR3 length: 11 amino acids. CDR3 bases: TGTGCCTGGAGTGTATGGGCAGAGCAGTTCTTC. The encoded protein is CAWSVWAEQFF. The full variable domain, completed using reference TRBV30 and TRBJ2-1, is SQTIHQWPATLVQPVGSPLSLECTVEGTSNPNLYWYRQAAGRGLQLLFYSVGIGQISSEVPQNLSASRPQDRQFILSSKKLLLSDSGFYLCAWSVWAEQFFGPGTRLTVL.

There are a few counts of this clonotype. The chain has TRBV28 and TRBJ1-2; 8 nucleotides line up with TRBD1. Germline values: CDR1 MDHEN, CDR2 SYDVKM. After removal of 6 bases from V and 9 bases from J, the junction contained 15 bases not matched to a gene. The CDR3 is 15 amino acids. The CDR3 coding sequence is TGTGCCAGCAGACCCGGACAGGGCATTAGGGGTAGCTACACCTTC. This sequence encodes CASRPGQGIRGSYTF.

The rearrangement joins TRBV5-1 to TRBJ2-3, with D possibly matching TRBD1 (6 bases). With 4 bases removed from V and 2 bases from J, the gap between germline ends came to 11 bases. The CDR3 extends over 14 amino acids. Germline V lookup: CDR1 SGHRS, CDR2 YFSETQ. The CDR3 bases are TGCGCCAGCAGCCAACAGGGTTTCACAGATACGCAGTATTTT. This gives the protein CASSQQGFTDTQYF.

Comment on this clonotype: A much larger clonotype is one base distant, so this may be a read error. This chain links TRBV5-6 with TRBJ2-1; D is perhaps TRBD1 (5 bases). The CDR3 consists of 18 residues. With 2 bases removed from V and 5 bases from J, the gap between germline ends came to 23 bases. Germline V gene lookup returns CDR1 SGHDT and CDR2 YYEEEE. The CDR3 loop reads CASSFSAVGHLSNNEQFF. CDR3 coding DNA: TGTGCCAGCAGCTTCTCCGCAGTCGGACACTTATCCAACAATGAGCAGTTCTTC.